Below, one T cell receptor beta chain is given with its context. The entry originates in a study of human T cells and chemical hapten exposure. On the study more broadly: Slight differences in pooled library volume were the main source of varying TCR yields across samples.

Time point here: patch test 2, 6 weeks after DPC sensitization. Treatment: therapeutic diphenylcyclopropenone sensitization with weekly scalp DPC. Blood draws preceded each patch test application. Unique molecular identifiers were linked by the library to individual cDNA molecules. MiXCR, applied by TCRdb to the RACE reads, yields one record per CDR3 protein. The table shows a few hundred thousand distinct CDR3 sequences, with about 6.9% occurring only once. Material: whole blood, obtained in connection with sensitization to the hapten diphenylcyclopropenone (DPC). The clonotype was recovered from a woman between 18 and 29 years old with alopecia areata. Some clones in this sample may be carry-over from other donors' samples.

This CDR3 is CASSSPVASGGVYNEQFF. CDR3 DNA: TGTGCCAGCAGTTCCCCTGTGGCTAGCGGGGGGGTATACAATGAGCAGTTCTTC. The rearrangement joins TRBV27 to TRBJ2-1; TRBD2 matches 12 bases. The trim removed 4 bases at V and 4 bases at J, leaving 11 bases unmatched. Germline V gene lookup returns CDR1 MNHEY and CDR2 SMNVEV (reference sequence). The CDR3 loop spans 18 amino acids.